Following are 3 T cell receptor beta chains from one sample sequenced in a study of CD8+ T cells in alopecia areata. Treatment: oral pan-JAK inhibitor, 5-10 mg twice daily. RNA extraction and reverse transcription yielded cDNA as sequencing template. TCRdb's copy holds only in-frame clones and misses some; the assay was immunoSEQ multiplex PCR. The data show 110,000 to 150,000 clones, about 88% seen once. The source material was CD8+ T cells sorted from blood, sampled at week 4, from a patient treated with tofacitinib. The source is a human donor with alopecia areata.

This sequence joins TRBV13 and TRBJ2-7; D not resolved. Germline V CDR1 and CDR2: PRHDT, FYEKMQ (reference sequence). V lost 0 bases to trimming and J lost 3 bases, with 12 bases between them. The CDR3 totals 15 residues. The CDR3, as DNA: TGTGCCAGCAGCTTAGGTCGGCGGTCGTACTACGAGCAGTACTTC. This encodes CASSLGRRSYYEQYF. Full variable domain (remainder filled in from reference TRBV13 and TRBJ2-7): AAGVIQSPRHLIKEKRETATLKCYPIPRHDTVYWYQQGPGQDPQFLISFYEKMQSDKGSIPDRFSAQQFSDYHSELNMSSLELGDSALYFCASSLGRRSYYEQYFGPGTRLTVT.

V and J are TRBV7-9 and TRBJ2-5; D might be TRBD2 (5 bases). Trimming took 1 base from V and 4 from J, leaving 13 bases between them. CDR1 is SEHNR, CDR2 FQNEAQ, per germline (reference sequence). This CDR3 region has 15 residues. CDR3 sequence (DNA): TGTGCCAGCAGCTTAGACCCGGGGAAGGGAGAGACCCAGTACTTC. It specifies CASSLDPGKGETQYF.

The chain is built from TRBV7-6 and TRBJ2-1; the D gene is possibly TRBD2 (5 bases). This CDR3 has 16 amino acids. The V and J ends lost 5 bases and 0 bases respectively, with 14 bases between them. Per germline, CDR1 SGHVS and CDR2 FNYEAQ. The CDR3 bases are TGTGCCAGCAGCCCGGACTTCCCCGGCTCCTACAATGAGCAGTTCTTC. Translating gives CASSPDFPGSYNEQFF.